The clone carrying this TCR beta chain was counted many times. The sample comes from a study of T cells after yellow fever vaccination. Conversion of TCR transcripts into cDNA relied on 5'RACE template switching, which added a universal primer site and UMIs. TCRdb analysed the 5' RACE reads with MiXCR anew, one entry per CDR3 protein. Here the sample spans some 400,000 distinct CDR3 sequences, 18% being singletons. This CDR3 contains 17 residues. The germline gives CDR1 DFQATT, CDR2 SNEGSKA (reference sequence). Trimming removed 0 bases from V and 9 bases from J; junction bases left unmatched: 16. J is TRBJ2-1 and V is TRBV20-1; 8 nucleotides agree with TRBD2. The sequences come from PBMCs, collected before the yellow fever booster vaccination. The TCR was taken from a man between 18 and 29 years old who received the YFV17D yellow fever vaccine. The CDR3 DNA reads as TGCAGTGCTAGAGATCGTCTCCGGTCGGGGGGGCACAGTGAGCAGTTCTTC. Translated, it gives CSARDRLRSGGHSEQFF.